This T cell receptor beta chain is from a study of chemoradiotherapy in HPV16-positive cancers. Study-wide results and limits: In HPV16-positive patients, HPV-responsive T-cell expansion tracked better recurrence-free survival. Only two HPV16-positive patients supplied the functional HPV-specificity definition.

Here immunoSEQ multiplex PCR was the method, and the copy in TCRdb shows in-frame clones only, minus some. The sample includes about 67,000 clones, about nine tenths of them seen just once. CDR1 LNHNV and CDR2 YYDKDF come from the germline V gene (reference sequence). The CDR3 extends over 14 amino acids. Trimming shortened V by 8 bases and J by 1 base, and 12 bases separated the two germline ends. With respect to this clone: Its antigen remains unknown.

The sample in question was blood, obtained from a patient who underwent chemoradiotherapy. The chain recombines TRBV15 with TRBJ2-4; possibly TRBD1 for D (5 bases). This clonotype was obtained from a human donor with HPV-associated anogenital cancer. In DNA, the CDR3 is TGTGCCACCTCCGGCAGGGTGGCCAAAAACATTCAGTACTTC. Translating it yields CATSGRVAKNIQYF.